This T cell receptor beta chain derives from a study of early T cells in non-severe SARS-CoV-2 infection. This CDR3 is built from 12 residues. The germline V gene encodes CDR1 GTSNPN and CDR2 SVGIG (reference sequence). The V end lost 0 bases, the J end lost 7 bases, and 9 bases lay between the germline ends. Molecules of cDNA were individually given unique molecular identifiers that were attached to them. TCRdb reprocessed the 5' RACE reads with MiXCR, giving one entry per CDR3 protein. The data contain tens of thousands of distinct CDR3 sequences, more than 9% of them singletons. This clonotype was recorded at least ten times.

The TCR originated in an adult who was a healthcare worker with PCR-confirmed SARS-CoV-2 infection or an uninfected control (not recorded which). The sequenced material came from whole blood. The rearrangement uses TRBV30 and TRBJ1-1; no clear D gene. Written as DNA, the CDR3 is TGTGCCTGGAGTGTACATGCCTATGAAGCTTTCTTT. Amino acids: CAWSVHAYEAFF.